Following are 18 T cell receptor beta chains from one sample sequenced in a study of shared clonotypes between healthy human individuals. The data were produced by immunoSEQ multiplex PCR, yet TCRdb's version contains in-frame clones alone and is incomplete. The sample yields around 1,100,000 clones, 70% to 80% seen once. Sequenced material: memory CD4+ T cells from PBMCs. The subset: CD45RA-negative fraction. The receptors here all came from a man younger than 35 in good health. Some clones in this sample may be carry-over from other donors' samples.

This rearrangement joins TRBV11-2 to TRBJ1-1; the D gene is possibly TRBD1 (5 bases). This CDR3 comprises 14 residues. Germline V lookup: CDR1 SGHAT, CDR2 FQNNGV. Trimming left V 5 bases short and J 1 base short, with 11 bases between. CDR3 amino acids: CASSPGLENTEAFF. The CDR3 nucleotides read TGTGCCAGCAGCCCGGGACTGGAGAACACTGAAGCTTTCTTT.

This chain connects TRBV7-3 to TRBJ2-3; 8 positions agree with TRBD1. V lost 4 bases, J lost 5 bases, and 11 bases stayed unmatched. Germline CDR1 and CDR2: SGHTA and FQGTGA. The CDR3 sequence is 16 residues long. CDR3 region: CASSSLPGGVGDTQYF. Here the CDR3 DNA reads TGTGCCAGCAGCTCACTCCCAGGGGGCGTGGGAGATACGCAGTATTTT. Filled out from reference TRBV7-3 and TRBJ2-3, the complete variable domain reads GAGVSQTPSNKVTEKGKYVELRCDPISGHTALYWYRQSLGQGPEFLIYFQGTGAADDSGLPNDRFFAVRPEGSVSTLKIQRTERGDSAVYLCASSSLPGGVGDTQYFGPGTRLTVL.

Concerning this clone: At the DNA level, this CDR3 is encoded by other sequences in the same sample as well. The J gene is TRBJ2-7, the V gene TRBV4-1; 9 bases align to TRBD1. In germline, CDR1 is MGHRA, CDR2 YSYEKL. With V trimmed by 4 bases and J by 1 base, 2 bases remained unmatched. The CDR3 has 14 residues. CDR3 DNA: TGCGCCAGCAGCCGGGGGACAGGGTCCTACGAGCAGTACTTC. This sequence encodes CASSRGTGSYEQYF.

The gene calls are TRBV19 and TRBJ2-1; 13 nucleotides agree with TRBD2. J lost 5 bases, V lost 6 bases, and 7 bases had no gene match. CDR1 is LNHDA and CDR2 is SQIVND in the germline V gene (reference sequence). This CDR3 is 16 amino acids long. The CDR3 region has the DNA TGTGCCAGTAGATCGCAACTAGCGGGAGGGCACAATGAGCAGTTCTTC. Translating gives CASRSQLAGGHNEQFF.

Note on this clone: Additional DNA sequences in this sample encode the identical CDR3. The J gene is TRBJ1-5, the V gene TRBV19, with no clear D. The length of the CDR3 is 13 residues. CDR1 is LNHDA, CDR2 SQIVND, per germline (reference sequence). The V end was cut by 0 bases, the J end by 2 bases, with 2 bases between. CDR3 nucleotide sequence: TGTGCCAGTAGTATAGATGGCAATCAGCCCCAGCATTTT. It yields the protein CASSIDGNQPQHF.

The J gene is TRBJ2-3, the V gene TRBV5-1; 7 bases fit TRBD2. V lost 4 bases to trimming and J lost 6 bases; unmatched junction nucleotides: 11. Germline lookup yields CDR1 SGHRS and CDR2 YFSETQ. The CDR3 totals 15 residues. The CDR3 sequence is CASSRGGRETDTQYF. CDR3 nucleotide sequence: TGCGCCAGCAGCCGGGGCGGGCGGGAGACGGATACGCAGTATTTT.

About this clone itself: Other DNA variants within this sample encode the same CDR3. The V and J genes are TRBV7-9 and TRBJ1-3; perhaps TRBD1 as D (5 bases). The germline V and J ends were trimmed by 2 bases and 2 bases, with 10 bases remaining between them. The germline V gene has CDR1 SEHNR and CDR2 FQNEAQ (reference sequence). CDR3 size: 15 residues. CDR3 DNA: TGTGCCAGCAGCTTACGGGGGACCGCTGGAAACACCATATATTTT. This sequence encodes CASSLRGTAGNTIYF.

The chain is built from TRBV7-9 and TRBJ2-2, with TRBD1 matching over 11 bases. J was trimmed by 5 bases and V by 5 bases; bases with no gene match: 7. The germline gives CDR1 SEHNR, CDR2 FQNEAQ (reference sequence). This CDR3 contains 16 residues. CDR3 coding DNA: TGTGCCAGCAGCGGCGGACAGGGGGCGCGGACCGGGGAGCTGTTTTTT. Translated, it gives CASSGGQGARTGELFF.

This chain uses TRBV7-9 with TRBJ2-7; D is possibly TRBD1 (5 bases). This CDR3 region has 14 residues. The ends were cut back, 5 bases at V and 6 bases at J, with 17 bases in the middle. The V gene's germline CDR1 is SEHNR and CDR2 FQNEAQ (reference sequence). The CDR3 loop reads CASSDPSPGLEQYF. For the CDR3, the DNA is TGTGCCAGCAGCGATCCCAGTCCAGGGCTCGAGCAGTACTTC.

The rearrangement joins TRBV6-5 to TRBJ2-1; no clear D gene. V dropped 1 base and J dropped 5 bases, with 15 bases sitting between them. Germline-derived CDR1 and CDR2 are MNHEY and SVGAGI. This CDR3 is built from 16 residues. CDR3: CASSYLGWRNDNEQFF. The DNA for the CDR3 is TGTGCCAGCAGTTACTTAGGCTGGAGAAACGACAATGAGCAGTTCTTC.

This clone was detected only once. This chain links TRBV30 with TRBJ2-4; D not certain. Trimming took 0 bases from V and 2 from J, leaving 8 bases between them. The germline V gene has CDR1 GTSNPN and CDR2 SVGIG (reference sequence). CDR3 length: 14 amino acids. In DNA, the CDR3 is TGTGCCTGGAGTGTACTACAGTCCAAAAACATTCAGTACTTC. It codes for CAWSVLQSKNIQYF.

This CDR3 reads CASSARLGTGELFF. The CDR3 DNA reads as TGTGCCAGCAGTGCACGACTGGGGACCGGGGAGCTGTTTTTT. This chain uses TRBV25-1 with TRBJ2-2; D unresolved. Germline CDR1 reads MGHDK; CDR2 reads SYGVNS. This CDR3 comprises 14 residues. The V gene lost 4 bases and the J gene lost 5 bases, with 11 bases spanning the gap. The full variable domain, in which reference TRBV25-1 and TRBJ2-2 provide the parts outside the CDR3, is EADIYQTPRYLVIGTGKKITLECSQTMGHDKMYWYQQDPGMELHLIHYSYGVNSTEKGDLSSESTVSRIRTEHFPLTLESARPSHTSQYLCASSARLGTGELFFGEGSRLTVL.

This rearrangement joins TRBV30 to TRBJ2-7; weak D call: TRBD1 (6 bases). The CDR3 has 13 amino acids. Germline values: CDR1 GTSNPN, CDR2 SVGIG (reference sequence). The germline V and J ends were trimmed by 2 bases and 5 bases, with 13 bases remaining between them. The CDR3 bases are TGTGCCTGGAGTATAACACAGGGAAACGAGCAGTACTTC. It specifies CAWSITQGNEQYF.

This clone was detected once. This chain connects TRBV5-6 to TRBJ2-7; TRBD2 matches at 7 bases. CDR1 and CDR2 (germline): SGHDT, YYEEEE. Trimming cost V 3 bases and J 3 bases; bases outside gene matches: 9. The CDR3 is 15 residues long. CDR3 DNA: TGTGCCAGCAGCTCTTTAAACACGGGGGGCTACGAGCAGTACTTC. Its translation: CASSSLNTGGYEQYF.

The rearrangement joins TRBV12-5 to TRBJ1-1; TRBD1 might be the D (5 bases). The V end was cut by 5 bases, the J end by 0 bases, with 13 bases between. Germline V gene data show CDR1 as LGHNT and CDR2 as FRNRAP. The CDR3 length is 15 residues. CDR3 DNA: TGTGCTAGTGGTCCCCCCAGGGCGTTGAACACTGAAGCTTTCTTT. This encodes CASGPPRALNTEAFF.

The rearrangement uses TRBV9 and TRBJ1-1; D gene ambiguous. In germline, CDR1 is SGDLS, CDR2 YYNGEE. V gave up 4 bases and J gave up 0 bases, with 13 bases separating them. This CDR3 is 15 amino acids long. In DNA form, the CDR3 reads TGTGCCAGCAGCCCTCAACAGTCAATGAACACTGAAGCTTTCTTT. Encoded protein: CASSPQQSMNTEAFF.

This clone has more than one count but fewer than ten. This chain uses TRBV5-4 with TRBJ2-3, with D perhaps given as TRBD1 or TRBD2 (5 bases each). CDR1 is SGHNT and CDR2 is YYREEE in the germline V gene (reference sequence). The V and J ends lost 3 bases and 3 bases respectively, with 14 bases between them. This CDR3 region has 15 residues. The CDR3 DNA reads as TGTGCCAGCAGCTACGGGGTTTGGGGGACAGATACGCAGTATTTT. This gives the protein CASSYGVWGTDTQYF.

V is TRBV7-2 and J is TRBJ1-4; tentatively, D is TRBD1 (5 bases). Looked up from germline, CDR1 is SGHTA and CDR2 is FQGNSA. Trimming took 4 bases from V and 5 from J, leaving 17 bases between them. The CDR3 covers 16 residues. The CDR3 reads CASSSTGTTTNEKLFF. The CDR3 nucleotides are TGTGCCAGCAGCTCTACCGGGACGACTACAAATGAAAAACTGTTTTTT.